This T cell receptor beta chain comes out of a study of T cell responses to AZD1222 COVID-19 vaccine. TCRdb's table, derived via immunoSEQ multiplex PCR, lists solely in-frame clones and lacks some. The sample shows 100,000 to 120,000 clones, 88% of them seen only once. The germline V gene has CDR1 KGHSH and CDR2 LQKENI. The CDR3 consists of 17 residues. V lost 3 bases and J lost 6; bases outside the gene matches: 14. The chain combines TRBV18 with TRBJ1-1, with 9 bases lining up with TRBD1. The sample was peripheral blood, taken on day 0 of AZD1222 vaccination. The origin of this receptor is an adult in good health. CDR3: CASSPLTGGSGVAEAFF. CDR3 sequence (DNA): TGTGCCAGCTCACCGTTGACAGGGGGTTCCGGGGTGGCTGAAGCTTTCTTT.